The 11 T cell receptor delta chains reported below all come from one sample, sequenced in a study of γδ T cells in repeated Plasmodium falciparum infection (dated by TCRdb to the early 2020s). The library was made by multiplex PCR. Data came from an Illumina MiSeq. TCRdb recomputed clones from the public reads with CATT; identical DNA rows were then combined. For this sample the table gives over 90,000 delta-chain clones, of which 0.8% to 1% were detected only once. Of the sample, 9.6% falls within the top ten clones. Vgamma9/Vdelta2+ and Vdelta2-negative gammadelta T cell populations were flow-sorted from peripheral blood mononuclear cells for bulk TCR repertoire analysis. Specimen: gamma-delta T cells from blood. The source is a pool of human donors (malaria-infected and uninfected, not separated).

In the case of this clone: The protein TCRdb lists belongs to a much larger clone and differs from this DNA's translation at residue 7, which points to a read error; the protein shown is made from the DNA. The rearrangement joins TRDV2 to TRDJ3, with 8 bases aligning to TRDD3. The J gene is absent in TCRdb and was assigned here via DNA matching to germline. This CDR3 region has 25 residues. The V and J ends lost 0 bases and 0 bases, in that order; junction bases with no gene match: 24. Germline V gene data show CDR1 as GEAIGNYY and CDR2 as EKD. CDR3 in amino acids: CACDTVEGYVGARISSSWDTRQMFF. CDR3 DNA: TGTGCCTGTGACACCGTTGAGGGATACGTGGGGGCAAGAATATCGAGCTCCTGGGACACCCGACAGATGTTTTTC.

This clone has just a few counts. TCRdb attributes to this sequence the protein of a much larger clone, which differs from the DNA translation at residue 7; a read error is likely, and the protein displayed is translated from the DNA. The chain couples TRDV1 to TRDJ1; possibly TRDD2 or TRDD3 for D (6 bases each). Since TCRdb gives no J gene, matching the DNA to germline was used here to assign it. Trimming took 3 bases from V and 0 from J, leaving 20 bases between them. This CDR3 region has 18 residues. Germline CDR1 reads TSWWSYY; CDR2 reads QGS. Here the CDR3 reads CALGDLPAVLGYTDKLIF. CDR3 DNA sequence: TGTGCTCTTGGGGACCTTCCCGCAGTACTGGGATACACCGATAAACTCATCTTT.

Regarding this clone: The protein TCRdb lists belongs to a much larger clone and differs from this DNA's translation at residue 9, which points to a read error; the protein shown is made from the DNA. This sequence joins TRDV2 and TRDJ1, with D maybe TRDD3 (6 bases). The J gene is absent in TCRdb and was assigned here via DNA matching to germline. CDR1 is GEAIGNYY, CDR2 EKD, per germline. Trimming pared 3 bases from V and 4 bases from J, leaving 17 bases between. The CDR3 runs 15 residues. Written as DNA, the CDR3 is TGTGCCTGTGACGCTGGGGACCCCAGGGACGATAAACTCATCTTT. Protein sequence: CACDAGDPRDDKLIF.

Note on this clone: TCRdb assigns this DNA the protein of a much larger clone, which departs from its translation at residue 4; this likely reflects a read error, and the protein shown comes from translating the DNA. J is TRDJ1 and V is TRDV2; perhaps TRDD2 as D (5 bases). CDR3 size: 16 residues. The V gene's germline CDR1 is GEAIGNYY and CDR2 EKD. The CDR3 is CACVTLLRKYTDKLIF. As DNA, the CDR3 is TGTGCCTGTGTCACCCTACTGAGAAAATACACCGATAAACTCATCTTT.

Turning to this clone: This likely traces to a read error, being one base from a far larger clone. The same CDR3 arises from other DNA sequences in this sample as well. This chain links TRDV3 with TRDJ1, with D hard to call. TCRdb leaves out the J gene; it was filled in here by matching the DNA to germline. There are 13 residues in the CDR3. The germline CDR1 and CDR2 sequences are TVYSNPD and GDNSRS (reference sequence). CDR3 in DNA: TGTGCCTTTCGGCGCGACTACACTGATAAACTCATCTTT. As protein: CAFRRDYTDKLIF.

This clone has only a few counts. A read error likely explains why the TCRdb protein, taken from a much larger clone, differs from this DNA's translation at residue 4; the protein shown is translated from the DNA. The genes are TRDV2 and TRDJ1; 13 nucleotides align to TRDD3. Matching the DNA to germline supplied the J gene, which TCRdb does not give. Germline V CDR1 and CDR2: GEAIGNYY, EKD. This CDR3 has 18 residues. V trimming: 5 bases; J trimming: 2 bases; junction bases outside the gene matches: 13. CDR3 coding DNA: TGTGCCTGTGGTCCAATTACTGGGGGATACGGGAGGACCGATAAACTCATCTTT. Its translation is CACGPITGGYGRTDKLIF.

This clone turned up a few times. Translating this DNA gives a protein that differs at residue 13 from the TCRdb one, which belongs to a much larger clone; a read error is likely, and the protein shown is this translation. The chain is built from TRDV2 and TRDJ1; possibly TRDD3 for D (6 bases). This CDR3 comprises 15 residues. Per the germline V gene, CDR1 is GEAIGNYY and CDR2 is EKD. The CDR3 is CACDTVGGYTDKHIF. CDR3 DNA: TGTGCCTGTGACACCGTGGGGGGTTACACCGATAAACACATCTTT.

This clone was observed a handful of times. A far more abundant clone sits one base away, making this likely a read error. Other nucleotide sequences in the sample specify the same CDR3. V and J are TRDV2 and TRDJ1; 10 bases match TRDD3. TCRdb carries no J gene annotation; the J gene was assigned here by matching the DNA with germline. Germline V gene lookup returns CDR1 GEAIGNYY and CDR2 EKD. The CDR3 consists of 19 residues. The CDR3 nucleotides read TGCGCCTGTGACCCTACCAAGAGTACTGGGGGATCGTACACCGATAAACTCATCTTT. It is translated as CACDPTKSTGGSYTDKLIF.

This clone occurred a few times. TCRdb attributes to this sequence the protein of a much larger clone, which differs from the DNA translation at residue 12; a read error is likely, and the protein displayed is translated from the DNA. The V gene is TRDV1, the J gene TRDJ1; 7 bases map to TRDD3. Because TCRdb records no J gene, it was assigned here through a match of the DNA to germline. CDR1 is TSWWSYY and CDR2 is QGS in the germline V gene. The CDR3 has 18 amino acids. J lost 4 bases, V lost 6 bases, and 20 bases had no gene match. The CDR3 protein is CALGIHDHGGDANDKLIF. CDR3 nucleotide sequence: TGTGCTCTTGGTATTCACGACCATGGGGGGGATGCGAACGATAAACTCATCTTT.

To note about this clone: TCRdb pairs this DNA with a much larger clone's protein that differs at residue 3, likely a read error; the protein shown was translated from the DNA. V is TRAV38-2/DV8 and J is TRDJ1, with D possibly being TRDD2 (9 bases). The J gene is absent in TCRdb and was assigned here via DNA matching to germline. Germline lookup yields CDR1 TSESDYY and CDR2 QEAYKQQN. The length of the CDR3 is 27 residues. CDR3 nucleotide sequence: TGTGCTTCTAGGAGTCGGGGGGGGAAAACCTTCCTACGCGCTCTCCGTACTGGGGGTCCTCACACCGATAAACTCATCTTT. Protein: CASRSRGGKTFLRALRTGGPHTDKLIF.

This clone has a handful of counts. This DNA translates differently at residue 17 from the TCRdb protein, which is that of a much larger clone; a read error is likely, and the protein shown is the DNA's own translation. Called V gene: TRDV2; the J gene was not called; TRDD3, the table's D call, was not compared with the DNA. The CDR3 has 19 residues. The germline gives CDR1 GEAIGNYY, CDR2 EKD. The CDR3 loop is CACDPVKLGDRVYTDKPIF. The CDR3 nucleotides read TGTGCCTGTGACCCTGTAAAACTGGGGGATAGAGTCTACACCGATAAACCCATCTTT.